This T cell receptor (beta chain) was sequenced in a study of long-term antiretroviral therapy in people with HIV. Looking at the study overall: The oldest specimens predate the 2015 immediate-ART recommendation by about a decade. Study outcomes and limitations: When set beside controls, HIV repertoires had CDR3 length ranges that were narrower. Blood dating 2004 to 2017 may reflect older ART regimens.

Survey level was the resolution at which the v3.0 immunoSEQ assay ran. Assay: immunoSEQ multiplex PCR; the TCRdb copy retains only in-frame clones and omits some. In the table there are about 20,000 clones, 75% to 95% of which are singletons. CDR1 is LNHDA and CDR2 is SQIVND in the germline V gene (reference sequence). CDR3 length: 15 residues. V trimming: 1 base; J trimming: 5 bases; junction bases outside the gene matches: 5. No donor had fewer than one pre-ART PBMC sample or fewer than two post-ART PBMC samples. Notes on this clone: Its target is not known.

Sequencing used unsorted PBMCs, obtained 4.4 years before starting antiretroviral therapy. This TCR came from a woman in her 30s with HIV. The chain carries TRBV19 and TRBJ2-5; 9 bases line up with TRBD1. The CDR3 nucleotides are TGTGCCAGTAGTATAGGAGGGACAGGGATTGAGACCCAGTACTTC. Its translation: CASSIGGTGIETQYF.